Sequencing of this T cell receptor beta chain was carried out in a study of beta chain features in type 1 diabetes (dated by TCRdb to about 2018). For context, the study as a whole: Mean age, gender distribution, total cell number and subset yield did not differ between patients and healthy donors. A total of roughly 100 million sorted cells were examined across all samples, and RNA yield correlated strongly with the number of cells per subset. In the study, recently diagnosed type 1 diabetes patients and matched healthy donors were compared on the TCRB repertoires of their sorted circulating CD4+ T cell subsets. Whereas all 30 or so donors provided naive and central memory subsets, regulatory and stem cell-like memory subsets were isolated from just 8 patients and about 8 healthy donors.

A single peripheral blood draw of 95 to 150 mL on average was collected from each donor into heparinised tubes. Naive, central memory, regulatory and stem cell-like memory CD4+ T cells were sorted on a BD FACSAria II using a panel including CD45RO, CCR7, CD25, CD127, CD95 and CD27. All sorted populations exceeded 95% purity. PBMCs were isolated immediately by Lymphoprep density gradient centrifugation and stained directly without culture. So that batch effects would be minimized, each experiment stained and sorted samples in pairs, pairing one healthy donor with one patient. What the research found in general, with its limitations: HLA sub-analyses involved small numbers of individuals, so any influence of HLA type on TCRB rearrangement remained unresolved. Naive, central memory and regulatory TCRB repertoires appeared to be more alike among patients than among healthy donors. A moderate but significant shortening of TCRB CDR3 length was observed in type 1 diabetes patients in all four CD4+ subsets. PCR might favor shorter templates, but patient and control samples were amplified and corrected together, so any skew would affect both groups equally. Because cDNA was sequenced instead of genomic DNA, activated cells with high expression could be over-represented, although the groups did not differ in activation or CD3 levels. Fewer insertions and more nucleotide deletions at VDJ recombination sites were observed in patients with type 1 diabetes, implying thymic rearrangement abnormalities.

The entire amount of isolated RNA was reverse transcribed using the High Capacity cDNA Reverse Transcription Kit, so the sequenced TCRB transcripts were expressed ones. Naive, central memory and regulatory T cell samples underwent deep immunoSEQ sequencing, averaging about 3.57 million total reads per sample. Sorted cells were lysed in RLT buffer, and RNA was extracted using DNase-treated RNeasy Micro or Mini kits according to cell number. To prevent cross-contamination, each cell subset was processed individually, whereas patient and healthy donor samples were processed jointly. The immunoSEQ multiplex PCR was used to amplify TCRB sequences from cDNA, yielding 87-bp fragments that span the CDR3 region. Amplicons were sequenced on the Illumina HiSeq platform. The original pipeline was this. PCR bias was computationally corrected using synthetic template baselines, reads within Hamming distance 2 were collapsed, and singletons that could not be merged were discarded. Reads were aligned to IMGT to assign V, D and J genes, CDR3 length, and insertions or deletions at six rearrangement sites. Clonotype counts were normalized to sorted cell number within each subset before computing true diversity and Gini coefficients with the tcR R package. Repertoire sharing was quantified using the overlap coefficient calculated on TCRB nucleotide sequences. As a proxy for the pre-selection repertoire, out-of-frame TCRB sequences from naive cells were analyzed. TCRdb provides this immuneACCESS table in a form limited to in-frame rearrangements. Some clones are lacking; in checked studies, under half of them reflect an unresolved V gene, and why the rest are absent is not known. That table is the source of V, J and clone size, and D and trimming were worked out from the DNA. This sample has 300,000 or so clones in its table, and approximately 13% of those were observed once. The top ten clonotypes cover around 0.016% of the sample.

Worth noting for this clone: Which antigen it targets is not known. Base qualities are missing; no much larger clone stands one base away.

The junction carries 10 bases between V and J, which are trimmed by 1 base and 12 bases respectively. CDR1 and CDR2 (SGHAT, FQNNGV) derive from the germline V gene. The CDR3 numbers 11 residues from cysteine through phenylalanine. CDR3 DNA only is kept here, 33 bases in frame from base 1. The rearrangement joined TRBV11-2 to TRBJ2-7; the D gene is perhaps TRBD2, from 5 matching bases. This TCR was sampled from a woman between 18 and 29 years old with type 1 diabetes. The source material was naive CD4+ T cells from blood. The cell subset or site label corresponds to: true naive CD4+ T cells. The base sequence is TGTGCCAGCAGCTTAGCGGGAAGTTGGTACTTC. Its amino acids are CASSLAGSWYF.